Sequencing of this T cell receptor beta chain was carried out in a study of T cell repertoires in cytomegalovirus infection. Study-level background: Based on public TCR beta signatures, there were indications of CMV infection and of a matching HLA type. Study results and limitations: HLA-C-restricted CMV-specific TCR beta clonotypes prevailed in the ex vivo response.

Germline CDR1 DFQATT, CDR2 SNEGSKA (reference sequence). This CDR3 spans 18 amino acids. Germline trimming cut 0 bases from V and 0 bases from J; bases unmatched to any gene: 9. TCRdb called the reads again in MiXCR, with one record for every CDR3 protein. Among about 480,000 distinct CDR3 sequences listed, about 33% were seen once. As regards this clonotype: Its antigen is not known.

This clonotype was obtained from a human donor in good health (CMV status not recorded). Some clones in this sample may be carry-over from other donors' samples. The chain combines TRBV20-1 with TRBJ2-1; TRBD2 aligns across 9 bases. Sequenced material: cultured PBMCs, taken from culture after CMV antigen stimulation. In nucleotides, the CDR3 is TGCAGTGCTAGAGACCGAAAGACTAGCGGTGACTCCTACAATGAGCAGTTCTTC. Its translation: CSARDRKTSGDSYNEQFF.